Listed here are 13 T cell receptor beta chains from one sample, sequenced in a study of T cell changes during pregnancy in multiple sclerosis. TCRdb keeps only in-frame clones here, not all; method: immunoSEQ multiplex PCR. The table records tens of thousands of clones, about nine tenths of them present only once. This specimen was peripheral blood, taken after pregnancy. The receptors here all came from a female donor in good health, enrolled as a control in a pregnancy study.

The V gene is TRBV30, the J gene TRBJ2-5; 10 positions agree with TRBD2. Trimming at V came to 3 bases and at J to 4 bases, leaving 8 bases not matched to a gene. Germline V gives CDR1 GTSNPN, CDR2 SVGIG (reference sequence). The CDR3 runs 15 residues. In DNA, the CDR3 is TGTGCCTGGAGATCCAAGGGACTAGCGATAGAGACCCAGTACTTC. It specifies CAWRSKGLAIETQYF.

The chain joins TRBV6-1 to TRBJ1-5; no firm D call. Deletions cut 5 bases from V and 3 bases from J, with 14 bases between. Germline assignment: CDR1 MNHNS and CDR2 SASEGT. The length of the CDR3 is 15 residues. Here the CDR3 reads CASSPRRVNNQPQHF. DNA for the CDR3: TGTGCCAGCAGTCCGAGGAGGGTGAACAATCAGCCCCAGCATTTT.

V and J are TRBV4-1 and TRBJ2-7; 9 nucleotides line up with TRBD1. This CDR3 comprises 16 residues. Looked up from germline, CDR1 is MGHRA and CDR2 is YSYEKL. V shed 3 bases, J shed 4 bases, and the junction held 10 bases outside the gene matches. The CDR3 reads CASSHNLRTGAYEQYF. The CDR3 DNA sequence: TGCGCCAGCAGCCATAACCTTAGGACAGGGGCATACGAGCAGTACTTC.

The CDR3 DNA reads as TGCGCCAGCAGCCAAGAAAAACTAGCGGGGGTTGAGCAGTTCTTC. Translating gives CASSQEKLAGVEQFF. The chain couples TRBV4-3 to TRBJ2-1; TRBD2 matches at 11 bases. V gave up 0 bases and J gave up 9 bases; unmatched junction bases: 4. The germline gives CDR1 LGHNA, CDR2 YSLEER. This CDR3 comprises 15 residues.

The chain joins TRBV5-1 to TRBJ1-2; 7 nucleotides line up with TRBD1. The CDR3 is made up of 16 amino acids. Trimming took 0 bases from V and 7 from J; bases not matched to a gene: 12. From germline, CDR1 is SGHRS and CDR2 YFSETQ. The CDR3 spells CASSLAGTGENAGYTF. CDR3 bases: TGCGCCAGCAGCTTGGCCGGAACAGGGGAAAACGCTGGCTACACCTTC.

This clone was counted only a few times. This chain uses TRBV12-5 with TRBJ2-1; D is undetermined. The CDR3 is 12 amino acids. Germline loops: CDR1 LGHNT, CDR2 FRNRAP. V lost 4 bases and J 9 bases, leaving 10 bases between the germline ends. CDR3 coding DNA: TGTGCTAGTGGTTCCAACGCAGGTGAGCAGTTCTTC. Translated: CASGSNAGEQFF.

The CDR3 DNA is TGTGCCAGCAGCTTGCAGGGTATAGATACGCAGTATTTT. Translating gives CASSLQGIDTQYF. This chain uses TRBV5-6 with TRBJ2-3; tentative D call: TRBD1 (5 bases). Trimming stripped 1 base from V and 5 bases from J, with 8 bases between. The length of the CDR3 is 13 residues. Germline V gene sequence: CDR1 SGHDT, CDR2 YYEEEE. Using reference TRBV5-6 and TRBJ2-3 for the parts outside the CDR3, the full variable domain is DAGVTQSPTHLIKTRGQQVTLRCSPKSGHDTVSWYQQALGQGPQFIFQYYEEEERQRGNFPDRFSGHQFPNYSSELNVNALLLGDSALYLCASSLQGIDTQYFGPGTRLTVL.

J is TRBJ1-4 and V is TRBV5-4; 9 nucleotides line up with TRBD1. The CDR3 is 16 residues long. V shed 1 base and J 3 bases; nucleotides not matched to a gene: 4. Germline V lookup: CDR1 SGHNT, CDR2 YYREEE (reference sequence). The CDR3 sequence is CASSLTGGAANEKLFF. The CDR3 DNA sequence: TGTGCCAGCAGCTTGACAGGGGGCGCTGCTAATGAAAAACTGTTTTTT. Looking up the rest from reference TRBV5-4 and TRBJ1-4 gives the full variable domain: ETGVTQSPTHLIKTRGQQVTLRCSSQSGHNTVSWYQQALGQGPQFIFQYYREEENGRGNFPPRFSGLQFPNYSSELNVNALELDDSALYLCASSLTGGAANEKLFFGSGTQLSVL.

The CDR3 loop reads CASSRRYRDNVSGGYTF. CDR3 bases: TGCGCCAGCAGCCGAAGATACCGGGACAATGTATCGGGTGGCTACACCTTC. The chain joins TRBV4-3 to TRBJ1-2; possibly TRBD1 for D (6 bases). CDR3 length equals 17 residues. The germline CDR1 and CDR2 sequences are LGHNA and YSLEER. V gave up 4 bases and J gave up 7 bases, with 25 bases separating them.

Written as DNA, the CDR3 is TGTGCCAGCAGCCAAGACGGCAGGGGGAACACTGAAGCTTTCTTT. Encoded protein: CASSQDGRGNTEAFF. V and J are TRBV14 and TRBJ1-1; perhaps TRBD1 as D (6 bases). CDR3 length: 15 amino acids. V was cut by 0 bases and J by 1 base, with 9 bases left in between. Germline V gives CDR1 SGHDN, CDR2 FVKESK.

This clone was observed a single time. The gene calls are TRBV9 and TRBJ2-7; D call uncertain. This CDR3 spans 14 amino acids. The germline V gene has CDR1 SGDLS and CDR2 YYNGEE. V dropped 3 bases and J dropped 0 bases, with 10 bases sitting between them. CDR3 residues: CASSADDNSYEQYF. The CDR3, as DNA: TGTGCCAGCAGCGCAGACGACAACTCCTACGAGCAGTACTTC. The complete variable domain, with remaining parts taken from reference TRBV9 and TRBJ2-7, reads DSGVTQTPKHLITATGQRVTLRCSPRSGDLSVYWYQQSLDQGLQFLIQYYNGEERAKGNILERFSAQQFPDLHSELNLSSLELGDSALYFCASSADDNSYEQYFGPGTRLTVT.

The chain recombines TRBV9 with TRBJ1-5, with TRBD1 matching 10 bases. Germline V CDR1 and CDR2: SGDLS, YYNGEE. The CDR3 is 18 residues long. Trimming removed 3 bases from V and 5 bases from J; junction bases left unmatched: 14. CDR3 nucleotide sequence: TGTGCCAGCAGCGGGGGATCGGGCCGGGACAGGGGATATCAGCCCCAGCATTTT. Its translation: CASSGGSGRDRGYQPQHF.

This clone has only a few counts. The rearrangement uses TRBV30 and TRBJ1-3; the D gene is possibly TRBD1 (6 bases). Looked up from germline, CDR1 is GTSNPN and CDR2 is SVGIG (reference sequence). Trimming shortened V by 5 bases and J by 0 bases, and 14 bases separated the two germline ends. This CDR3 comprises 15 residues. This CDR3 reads CAWRLRGISGNTIYF. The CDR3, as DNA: TGTGCCTGGCGCTTAAGGGGGATCTCTGGAAACACCATATATTTT.